One and the same sample provided the 23 T cell receptor beta chains below, sequenced in a study of blood T cells in healthy people across ages. PCR was performed a second time for about 7 to 11 cycles using a sample-barcoded 5' primer and a J-beta primer mix. MiXCR, run by TCRdb on the 5' RACE reads, gives a single entry per CDR3 protein. The sample lists just over 800,000 distinct CDR3 sequences, 62% occurring once. What was sequenced was blood. These receptors originate from a man under 40 in good health.

The genes are TRBV9 and TRBJ2-6; D not resolved. Germline assignment: CDR1 SGDLS and CDR2 YYNGEE. Deletions cut 0 bases from V and 0 bases from J, with 1 base between. The CDR3 sequence is 14 residues long. CDR3 in amino acids: CASSVVSGANVLTF. For the CDR3, the DNA is TGTGCCAGCAGCGTAGTCTCTGGGGCCAACGTCCTGACTTTC.

For the CDR3, the DNA is TGTGCCAGCTTAGAGGGCTCGTTAACTGAAGCTTTCTTT. Translating gives CASLEGSLTEAFF. The chain carries TRBV28 and TRBJ1-1; no clear D. V was trimmed by 8 bases and J by 5 bases, leaving 15 bases between them. This CDR3 has 13 amino acids. CDR1 and CDR2 (germline): MDHEN, SYDVKM.

The chain employs TRBV29-1 and TRBJ1-6, with D maybe TRBD1 (6 bases). CDR1 and CDR2 (germline): SQVTM, ANQGSEA. There are 13 residues in the CDR3. V was clipped by 5 bases and J by 9 bases, with 14 bases between them. The CDR3 is CSVRYRDTSPLHF. In DNA, the CDR3 is TGCAGCGTTAGGTACAGGGATACTTCACCCCTCCACTTT.

The chain uses TRBV6-5 and TRBJ2-7; 8 bases map to TRBD1. Germline V gene lookup returns CDR1 MNHEY and CDR2 SVGAGI. Trimming at V came to 5 bases and at J to 2 bases, leaving 11 bases not matched to a gene. This CDR3 is 16 amino acids long. Here the CDR3 DNA reads TGTGCCAGCAGTCCGCACCGGACAGGGACCCCCTACGAGCAGTACTTC. Translating it yields CASSPHRTGTPYEQYF.

The sample holds a few counts of this clonotype. The chain joins TRBV5-1 to TRBJ2-1; 7 bases map to TRBD2. J gave up 3 bases and V 5 bases, and 8 bases lay outside the gene matches. The germline CDR1 and CDR2 sequences are SGHRS and YFSETQ. The CDR3 is 15 residues long. The DNA of the CDR3 is TGCGCCAGCAGGGTGGGAGTAGCGGGCTACAATGAGCAGTTCTTC. Translating gives CASRVGVAGYNEQFF.

The rearrangement uses TRBV5-6 and TRBJ1-5; D remains unclear. V lost 4 bases and J lost 6, with 14 bases in between. The length of the CDR3 is 14 residues. From germline, CDR1 is SGHDT and CDR2 YYEEEE. CDR3 residues: CASSVLAGSQPQHF. CDR3 nucleotides: TGTGCCAGCAGCGTTCTAGCGGGCAGTCAGCCCCAGCATTTT.

V is TRBV7-9 and J is TRBJ2-4; D may be TRBD1 (6 bases). The CDR3 consists of 16 residues. V lost 5 bases, J lost 8 bases, and 22 bases lay in between. The germline V gene encodes CDR1 SEHNR and CDR2 FQNEAQ (reference sequence). In nucleotides, the CDR3 is TGTGCCAGCAGCGGCCAACAGGGTCTGGTAGACCACATTCAGTACTTC. It encodes CASSGQQGLVDHIQYF.

This chain links TRBV27 with TRBJ2-3; 10 nucleotides line up with TRBD2. V trimming: 5 bases; J trimming: 6 bases; junction bases outside the gene matches: 8. Germline lookup yields CDR1 MNHEY and CDR2 SMNVEV (reference sequence). CDR3 length equals 15 residues. The CDR3, as DNA: TGTGCCAGCAGTGCAGCGGGGGGGCAGTGGGATACGCAGTATTTT. Amino acid sequence: CASSAAGGQWDTQYF.

This sequence joins TRBV20-1 and TRBJ2-7; tentatively, D is TRBD2 (6 bases). This CDR3 comprises 16 residues. V lost 0 bases, J lost 3 bases, and 18 bases lay in between. Germline V gives CDR1 DFQATT, CDR2 SNEGSKA (reference sequence). CDR3 nucleotide sequence: TGCAGTGCTAGAGAAGGGCTCGTTGGGACTGGCTACGAGCAGTACTTC. Translating it yields CSAREGLVGTGYEQYF.

The chain is built from TRBV20-1 and TRBJ1-2; possible D gene TRBD1, 6 bases. The V end was cut by 2 bases, the J end by 4 bases, with 14 bases between. This CDR3 spans 14 amino acids. Per the germline V gene, CDR1 is DFQATT and CDR2 is SNEGSKA (reference sequence). The CDR3 DNA reads TGCAGTGCTAGAACCAGGGGACATCGCTATGGCTACACCTTC. This translates into CSARTRGHRYGYTF.

This clonotype was seen a few times. The chain recombines TRBV7-2 with TRBJ2-1, with D possibly TRBD2 on 5 matching bases. Trimming removed 4 bases at V and 11 bases at J, with 12 bases between. Germline CDR1 and CDR2: SGHTA and FQGNSA. This CDR3 comprises 12 residues. The CDR3 loop is CASSSVAGKQFF. The CDR3, as DNA: TGTGCCAGCAGCTCCGTCGCCGGGAAGCAGTTCTTC.

The sample holds one count of this clonotype. This CDR3 reads CASSQDQPGVASGANVLTF. The CDR3 DNA reads TGCGCCAGCAGCCAAGATCAGCCGGGGGTGGCCTCTGGGGCCAACGTCCTGACTTTC. This chain joins TRBV4-3 and TRBJ2-6; D is possibly TRBD2 (6 bases). The CDR3 consists of 19 residues. The V and J ends lost 0 bases and 0 bases respectively, with 15 bases between them. Germline CDR1 LGHNA, CDR2 YSLEER.

This chain connects TRBV9 to TRBJ2-1, with 10 bases aligning to TRBD1. Trimming took 7 bases from V and 6 from J; bases not matched to a gene: 13. This CDR3 comprises 16 residues. The germline V gene encodes CDR1 SGDLS and CDR2 YYNGEE. CDR3 protein: CASVVSGTGVSNEQFF. CDR3 coding DNA: TGTGCCAGCGTAGTCTCCGGGACAGGGGTATCCAATGAGCAGTTCTTC.

This clonotype was seen just once. The CDR3 loop is CASSLFLGKKYNEQFF. DNA of the CDR3: TGTGCCAGCAGCTTGTTCCTCGGGAAGAAATACAATGAGCAGTTCTTC. The chain has TRBV5-6 and TRBJ2-1; TRBD2 is a possible D gene (5 bases). The CDR3 extends over 16 amino acids. CDR1 and CDR2 from the germline V gene are SGHDT and YYEEEE. Trimming cost V 1 base and J 4 bases, with 15 bases left between them.

The V call is TRBV4-1, the J call TRBJ1-5; D is possibly TRBD1 (5 bases). The V gene lost 0 bases and the J gene lost 6 bases, with 12 bases spanning the gap. The germline CDR1 and CDR2 sequences are MGHRA and YSYEKL. CDR3 size: 15 residues. CDR3 coding DNA: TGCGCCAGCAGCCAAGAGTGGCAGGGCGGTCAGCCCCAGCATTTT. Its translation: CASSQEWQGGQPQHF.

V is TRBV20-1 and J is TRBJ2-1; D gene unclear. There are 11 residues in the CDR3. V lost 0 bases, J lost 9 bases, and 6 bases lay in between. The germline V gene has CDR1 DFQATT and CDR2 SNEGSKA (reference sequence). The CDR3 bases are TGCAGTGCTAGAGATATCGGTGAGCAGTTCTTC. As protein: CSARDIGEQFF.

In its sample, this clonotype was seen a few times. CDR3 region: CASRPRDTWEQYF. CDR3 nucleotide sequence: TGTGCCAGCAGACCCCGGGACACGTGGGAGCAGTACTTC. The gene calls are TRBV7-2 and TRBJ2-5, with a tentative D call TRBD1 (6 bases). CDR1 SGHTA and CDR2 FQGNSA come from the germline V gene. CDR3 length equals 13 residues. V was trimmed by 6 bases and J by 11 bases, leaving 19 bases between them.

This rearrangement joins TRBV20-1 to TRBJ2-2, with D tentatively TRBD2 (6 bases). This CDR3 contains 15 residues. CDR1 and CDR2 (germline): DFQATT, SNEGSKA (reference sequence). The V gene lost 5 bases and the J gene lost 0 bases, with 13 bases spanning the gap. The CDR3 spells CSASPGLSNTGELFF. Written as DNA, the CDR3 is TGCAGTGCTTCCCCGGGACTGTCGAACACCGGGGAGCTGTTTTTT.

V is TRBV20-1 and J is TRBJ2-5; D is perhaps TRBD2 (7 bases). CDR1 is DFQATT, CDR2 SNEGSKA, per germline (reference sequence). V was pared by 7 bases and J by 5 bases, with 11 bases between. The CDR3 totals 11 residues. The CDR3: CSGRGGETQYF. The CDR3 DNA is TGCAGTGGCAGGGGAGGGGAGACCCAGTACTTC.

V and J are TRBV4-3 and TRBJ2-4, with D possibly being TRBD2 (5 bases). This CDR3 contains 16 residues. The V gene's germline CDR1 is LGHNA and CDR2 YSLEER. Trimming pared 0 bases from V and 6 bases from J, leaving 15 bases between. CDR3 region: CASSQDHTSGGNIQYF. The CDR3 DNA sequence: TGCGCCAGCAGCCAAGATCACACCTCCGGAGGAAACATTCAGTACTTC.

The chain carries TRBV5-5 and TRBJ1-6; D is perhaps TRBD1 (6 bases). The germline CDR1 and CDR2 sequences are SGHKS and YYEKEE (reference sequence). Trimming stripped 1 base from V and 7 bases from J, with 12 bases between. The CDR3 loop spans 15 amino acids. The CDR3 loop is CASSLRDNRNSPLHF. The CDR3 DNA follows: TGTGCCAGCAGCTTGAGGGACAATAGGAATTCACCCCTCCACTTT.

The V gene is TRBV4-3, the J gene TRBJ2-5; 8 bases match TRBD1. V gave up 2 bases and J gave up 2 bases; unmatched junction bases: 4. Per germline, CDR1 LGHNA and CDR2 YSLEER. The CDR3 runs 15 residues. The chain's CDR3 is CASSQHDRGQETQYF. CDR3 DNA: TGCGCCAGCAGCCAACACGACAGGGGTCAAGAGACCCAGTACTTC.

The chain couples TRBV27 to TRBJ2-1; perhaps TRBD1 as D (6 bases). In germline, CDR1 is MNHEY, CDR2 SMNVEV (reference sequence). V was shortened by 5 bases and J by 7 bases, with 12 bases between the two germline ends. The CDR3 length is 13 residues. CDR3: CASSTGRGNEQFF. Written as DNA, the CDR3 is TGTGCCAGCAGTACTGGCAGGGGAAATGAGCAGTTCTTC.